This T cell receptor beta chain was captured in a study of T cell repertoires in cytomegalovirus infection (dated by TCRdb to between 2017 and 2020). With respect to the entire study: The HLA type of each donor mattered for the analysis, because public TCR beta signatures pointed to carriage of CMV infection along with the matching HLA type. Overall study results and their limits: The ex vivo response was dominated by HLA-C-restricted CMV-specific TCR beta clonotypes, which also provided the single most frequent clonotype in two of eight donors. In both this cohort and an independent roughly 400-donor cohort, the cumulative frequency of public TCR beta family members distinguished carriers of CMV infection plus the relevant HLA type.

Turning to this clonotype: It lacks a known antigen. Per-base qualities were not stored, and no clone one base away is much larger.

Instrument on record: Illumina HiSeq 1500. TCRdb reprocessed the public reads (quality trimming at Q25 with fastp, clone calling with MiXCR) and kept in-frame beta chains. Identical CDR3 protein sequences are pooled into one entry, listed with their most common genes and DNA. The sample records about 490,000 distinct CDR3 sequences, approximately 10% of which are singletons. Of the sample, around 9.6% is held by the ten largest clones. The CDR3 runs 17 residues from the cysteine to the phenylalanine. Only the CDR3 portion is preserved as DNA: 51 bases, with reading frame beginning at the first base. Trimming removed 0 bases from V and 2 bases from J; the gene matches leave 4 bases unexplained. According to the germline V gene, CDR1 reads SGDLS and CDR2 reads YYNGEE.

This TCR came from a human donor in good health (CMV status not recorded). Some clones in this sample may be carry-over from other donors' samples. The material sequenced was PBMCs. The rearrangement joined TRBV9 to TRBJ2-1; TRBD2 fits 11 bases in the junction. The CDR3 is CASSVGGLAGPYNEQFF. The DNA reads TGTGCCAGCAGCGTAGGAGGACTAGCGGGCCCCTACAATGAGCAGTTCTTC.